Listed below are T cell receptor beta chains from one sample, sequenced in a study. TCRdb re-analysed the 5' RACE reads in MiXCR, keeping a single row per CDR3 protein. Found here are fewer than 50,000 distinct CDR3 sequences, roughly 22% of them singletons; the top ten hold around 4%. The sequenced material came from Tregs sorted from a lymph node. All receptors come from a female donor with breast cancer. Each CDR3 is given with its conserved first and last residue. D genes are given only for firm matches. Not all rows give a size; the values are once, few, many and, for expanded clones, a class.

J gene: TRBJ1-4; clone size: .; V gene: TRBV18; D gene: TRBD1; CDR3 protein: CASSHGQGEGNEKPFF; CDR3 DNA: TGTGCCAGCTCGCACGGACAGGGCGAGGGGAATGAAAAACCGTTTTTC
J gene: TRBJ2-3; clone size: many; V gene: TRBV7-2; D gene: .; CDR3 protein: CASSGDSGGTDTQYF; CDR3 DNA: TGTGCCAGCAGCGGTGACTCGGGAGGCACAGATACGCAGTATTTT
J gene: TRBJ2-1; clone size: few; V gene: TRBV29-1; D gene: .; CDR3 protein: CSVAPMGSEQFF; CDR3 DNA: TGCAGCGTTGCCCCAATGGGGTCTGAGCAGTTCTTC
J gene: TRBJ1-1; clone size: .; V gene: TRBV12-3/TRBV12-4; D gene: TRBD1; CDR3 protein: CASSSDRGQRAFF; CDR3 DNA: TGTGCCAGCAGTTCGGACAGGGGGCAGAGAGCTTTCTTT
J gene: TRBJ2-7; clone size: .; V gene: TRBV19; D gene: .; CDR3 protein: CASSTSYGRSYEQYF; CDR3 DNA: TGTGCCAGTAGTACATCGTACGGCAGGTCCTACGAGCAGTACTTC
J gene: TRBJ1-5; clone size: few; V gene: TRBV27; D gene: .; CDR3 protein: CASSPDRSLNQPQHF; CDR3 DNA: TGTGCCAGCAGTCCAGACAGGTCCCTCAATCAGCCCCAGCATTTT
J gene: TRBJ2-7; clone size: few; V gene: TRBV28; D gene: .; CDR3 protein: CASLRLLEEQYF; CDR3 DNA: TGTGCCAGCCTGCGACTTCTGGAGGAGCAGTACTTC
J gene: TRBJ2-7; clone size: many; V gene: TRBV4-1; D gene: .; CDR3 protein: CASSQPLHRDHEQYF; CDR3 DNA: TGCGCCAGCAGCCAACCTCTCCACAGGGACCACGAGCAGTACTTC
J gene: TRBJ1-2; clone size: few; V gene: TRBV12-3/TRBV12-4; D gene: TRBD1; CDR3 protein: CASSRTGGENDYTF; CDR3 DNA: TGTGCCAGCAGCCGAACAGGGGGAGAGAATGACTACACCTTC
J gene: TRBJ1-1; clone size: few; V gene: TRBV7-8; D gene: .; CDR3 protein: CASSLSGLSTEAFF; CDR3 DNA: TGTGCCAGCAGCTTGTCGGGGCTAAGCACTGAAGCTTTCTTT
J gene: TRBJ2-7; clone size: .; V gene: TRBV24-1; D gene: .; CDR3 protein: CATSDPRSSYEQYF; CDR3 DNA: TGTGCCACCAGTGACCCCAGGTCCTCCTACGAGCAGTACTTC
J gene: TRBJ2-5; clone size: .; V gene: TRBV18; D gene: .; CDR3 protein: CASSPQETQYF; CDR3 DNA: TGTGCCAGCTCACCTCAGGAGACCCAGTACTTC
J gene: TRBJ1-2; clone size: few; V gene: TRBV5-6; D gene: .; CDR3 protein: CASSNYRVNYGYTF; CDR3 DNA: TGTGCCAGCAGCAACTACAGAGTTAACTATGGCTACACCTTC
J gene: TRBJ2-1; clone size: .; V gene: TRBV15; D gene: TRBD2; CDR3 protein: CATSRESLQARGLAGWDEQFF; CDR3 DNA: TGTGCCACCAGCAGAGAGAGCCTACAGGCGCGGGGACTAGCGGGTTGGGATGAGCAGTTCTTC
J gene: TRBJ2-2; clone size: .; V gene: TRBV7-3; D gene: TRBD2; CDR3 protein: CASSSSGTPSGELFF; CDR3 DNA: TGTGCCAGCAGCTCTAGCGGGACCCCTTCCGGGGAGCTGTTTTTT
J gene: TRBJ1-2; clone size: .; V gene: TRBV5-4; D gene: .; CDR3 protein: CASRPGARNYGYTF; CDR3 DNA: TGTGCCAGCAGGCCGGGGGCGAGGAACTATGGCTACACCTTC
J gene: TRBJ1-1; clone size: many; V gene: TRBV28; D gene: TRBD1; CDR3 protein: CASSPTGGTEAFF; CDR3 DNA: TGTGCCAGCAGTCCGACAGGGGGCACTGAAGCTTTCTTT
J gene: TRBJ2-1; clone size: many; V gene: TRBV3-1; D gene: TRBD2; CDR3 protein: CASSILAGVGNEQFF; CDR3 DNA: TGTGCCAGCAGCATACTAGCGGGAGTGGGGAATGAGCAGTTCTTC
J gene: TRBJ2-1; clone size: .; V gene: TRBV3-1; D gene: TRBD2; CDR3 protein: CASSQTSGSRYEQFF; CDR3 DNA: TGTGCCAGCAGCCAGACTAGCGGGAGTAGGTATGAGCAGTTCTTC
J gene: TRBJ2-7; clone size: few; V gene: TRBV14; D gene: .; CDR3 protein: CASSQVPGLSYEQYF; CDR3 DNA: TGTGCCAGCAGCCAAGTTCCCGGTCTCTCCTACGAGCAGTACTTC
J gene: TRBJ2-7; clone size: few; V gene: TRBV13; D gene: .; CDR3 protein: CASSLEPGNSYEQYF; CDR3 DNA: TGTGCCAGCAGCTTAGAACCGGGCAACTCCTACGAGCAGTACTTC
J gene: TRBJ2-7; clone size: .; V gene: TRBV24-1; D gene: .; CDR3 protein: CATSDSFSYEQYF; CDR3 DNA: TGTGCCACCAGTGACAGCTTCTCCTACGAGCAGTACTTC
J gene: TRBJ2-5; clone size: many; V gene: TRBV7-6; D gene: .; CDR3 protein: CASSPSWGIETQYF; CDR3 DNA: TGTGCCAGCAGCCCCTCGTGGGGTATAGAGACCCAGTACTTC
J gene: TRBJ2-3; clone size: few; V gene: TRBV19; D gene: .; CDR3 protein: CASSIFNTISTDTQYF; CDR3 DNA: TGTGCCAGTAGTATCTTCAATACGATTAGCACAGATACGCAGTATTTT
J gene: TRBJ2-2; clone size: many; V gene: TRBV12-3/TRBV12-4; D gene: .; CDR3 protein: CASRITWTENTGELFF; CDR3 DNA: TGTGCCAGCAGAATAACATGGACAGAGAACACCGGGGAGCTGTTTTTT
J gene: TRBJ1-1; clone size: .; V gene: TRBV20-1; D gene: TRBD1; CDR3 protein: CSALRQGARGAFF; CDR3 DNA: TGCAGTGCTCTTAGACAGGGGGCGCGTGGAGCTTTCTTT
J gene: TRBJ2-5; clone size: .; V gene: TRBV10-2; D gene: TRBD2; CDR3 protein: CASSETSGSLVVGETQCF; CDR3 DNA: TGCGCCAGCAGTGAGACTAGCGGGAGCTTGGTTGTTGGTGAGACCCAGTGCTTC